This T cell receptor (beta chain) was recovered during a study of identical twins. Findings of the study overall: Models came in too low on out-of-frame TCR alpha sharing in monozygotic twins. In zero-insertion analyses, partial confounding could arise from invariant MAIT and iNKT cells.

The CDR3 is 16 amino acids. V was trimmed by 6 bases and J by 5 bases, leaving 26 bases between them. The V gene's germline CDR1 is DFQATT and CDR2 SNEGSKA (reference sequence). TCRdb re-derived calls from the 5' RACE reads in MiXCR, one entry per CDR3 protein. The table lists 500,000 to 650,000 distinct CDR3 sequences, around 7.4% of them singletons. Details on this clonotype: Its specificity is unknown.

The sample also formed part of further work on yellow fever vaccine responses in identical twins. That work contributes: Twins' vaccine T cell responses were reported to seem partly convergent and partly personalized.

Sequenced: PBMCs. The sequence came from a woman under 30 in good health. The chain carries TRBV20-1 and TRBJ2-7; D is uncertain. The CDR3 loop is CSAGGLENSLNHEQYF. DNA for the CDR3: TGCAGTGCAGGCGGTCTAGAAAACTCCTTAAACCACGAGCAGTACTTC.